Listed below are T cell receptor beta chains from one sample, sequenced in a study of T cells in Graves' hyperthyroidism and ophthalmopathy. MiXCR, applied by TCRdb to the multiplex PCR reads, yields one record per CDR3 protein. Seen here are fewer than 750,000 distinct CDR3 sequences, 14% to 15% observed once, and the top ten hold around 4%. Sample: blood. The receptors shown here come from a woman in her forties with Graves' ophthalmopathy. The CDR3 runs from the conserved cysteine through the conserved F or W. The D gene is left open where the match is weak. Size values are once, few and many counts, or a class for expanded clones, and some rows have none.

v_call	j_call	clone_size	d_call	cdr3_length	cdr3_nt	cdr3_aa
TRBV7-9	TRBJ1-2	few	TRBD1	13	TGTGCCAGCAGCCGAGGACAGGAACGTGGCTACACCTTC	CASSRGQERGYTF
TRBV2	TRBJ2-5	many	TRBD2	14	TGTGCCAGCAAGCAGGGACTAGCAGAAGAGACCCAGTACTTC	CASKQGLAEETQYF
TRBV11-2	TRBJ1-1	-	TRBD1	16	TGTGCCAGCAGCAAGGCACAGGGGAGGGCGAACACTGAAGCTTTCTTT	CASSKAQGRANTEAFF
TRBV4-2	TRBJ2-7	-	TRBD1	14	TGTGCCAGCAGCCAAGGACAGGGTTTCAACGAGCAGTACTTC	CASSQGQGFNEQYF
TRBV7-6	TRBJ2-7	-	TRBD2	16	TGTGCCAGCAGCTCATTAGCGGGAGGGGGCTCCTACGAGCAGTACTTC	CASSSLAGGGSYEQYF
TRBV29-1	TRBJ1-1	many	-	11	TGCAGCGTTATAATGAACACTGAAGCTTTCTTT	CSVIMNTEAFF
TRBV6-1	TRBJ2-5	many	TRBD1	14	TGTGCCAGCAGAAACGACAGGGGGGGTGAGACCCAGTACTTC	CASRNDRGGETQYF
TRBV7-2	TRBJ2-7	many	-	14	TGTGCCAGCAGAGGGACCGCGAGCTCCTACGAGCAGTACTTC	CASRGTASSYEQYF
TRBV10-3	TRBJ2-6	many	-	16	TGTGCCATCAGTGAGTCGGGGGGTACAGGGGCCAACGTCCTGACTTTC	CAISESGGTGANVLTF
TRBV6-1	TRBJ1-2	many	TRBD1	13	TGTGCCGGCAGCGACAGGGGCATTGGGGGCTACGCCTTC	CAGSDRGIGGYAF
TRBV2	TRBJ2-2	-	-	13	TGTGCCAGGAAGGAACCAAACACCGGGGAGCTGTTTTTT	CARKEPNTGELFF
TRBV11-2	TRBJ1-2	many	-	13	TGTGCCAGCAGCCACCGGGACCTAGGGGGCTACACCTTC	CASSHRDLGGYTF
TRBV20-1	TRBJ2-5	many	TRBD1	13	TGCAGTGCGGGACAGGATTTGGGGGAGACCCAGTACTTC	CSAGQDLGETQYF
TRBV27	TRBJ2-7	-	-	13	TGTGCCAGCCGATGGGGTCGCTCCTACGAGCAGTACTTC	CASRWGRSYEQYF
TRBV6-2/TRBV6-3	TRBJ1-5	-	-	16	TGTGCCAGCGAACCATCGCGGGGGGCGAGCAATCAGCCCCAGCATTTT	CASEPSRGASNQPQHF
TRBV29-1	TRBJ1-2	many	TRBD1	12	TGCAGCGTTGTCGACAGGGGGCATGGCTACACCTTC	CSVVDRGHGYTF
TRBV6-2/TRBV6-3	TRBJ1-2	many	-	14	TGTGCCAGCAGGCCGGGACGGGCAGACTATGGCTACACCTTC	CASRPGRADYGYTF
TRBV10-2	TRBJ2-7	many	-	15	TGCGCCAGCAGTGAGTCGATGATGGGGGCCGGGGAGCAGTACTTC	CASSESMMGAGEQYF
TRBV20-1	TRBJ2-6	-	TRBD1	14	TGCAGTGCCCCGACAGGGACCGGGGCCAACGTCCTGACTTTC	CSAPTGTGANVLTF
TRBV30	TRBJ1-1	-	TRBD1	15	TGTGCCTGGAGTAGGGGACAGGGGTCCGGCACTGAAGCTTTCTTT	CAWSRGQGSGTEAFF
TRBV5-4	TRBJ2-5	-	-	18	TGTGCCAGCAGCTTGGCCTCTGGACCTGGACTTCTGAGCGAGACCCAGTACTTC	CASSLASGPGLLSETQYF
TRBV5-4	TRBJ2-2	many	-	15	TGTGCCAGCAGCTTGGATCTCGCGAACACCGGGGAGCTGTTTTTT	CASSLDLANTGELFF
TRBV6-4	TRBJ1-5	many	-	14	TGTGCCAGCAGTGACGGAGGCAGTTCTCAGCCCCAGCATTTT	CASSDGGSSQPQHF
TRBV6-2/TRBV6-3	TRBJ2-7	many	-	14	TGTGCCAGCAGTTATCAGGGCCCCGCCTACGAGCAGTACTTC	CASSYQGPAYEQYF
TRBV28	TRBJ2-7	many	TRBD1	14	TGTGCCAGCAGTTATTACAGGGGAAAATACGAGCAGTACTTC	CASSYYRGKYEQYF
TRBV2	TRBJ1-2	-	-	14	TGTGCCAGCAGTGTCGGGACAACTAACTATGGCTACACCTTC	CASSVGTTNYGYTF
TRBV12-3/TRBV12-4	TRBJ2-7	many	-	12	TGTGCCAGCAGTATAGGTGGGTCCGAGCAGTACTTC	CASSIGGSEQYF
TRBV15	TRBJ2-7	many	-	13	TGTGCCACCAGCAGAGATCGGGGATACGAGCAGTACTTC	CATSRDRGYEQYF
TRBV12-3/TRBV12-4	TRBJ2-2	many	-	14	TGTGCCAGCAGTTTCCAGGGTGGAACCGGGGAGCTGTTTTTT	CASSFQGGTGELFF
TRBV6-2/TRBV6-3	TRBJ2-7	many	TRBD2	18	TGTGCCAGCAGTTACCAGCGGGAGGGCTGGGGGGAGGCCTACGAGCAGTACTTC	CASSYQREGWGEAYEQYF
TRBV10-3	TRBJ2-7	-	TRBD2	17	TGTGCCACCGCCGGGACTAGCGGGATTTCTCTTTCGGACGAGCAGTACTTC	CATAGTSGISLSDEQYF
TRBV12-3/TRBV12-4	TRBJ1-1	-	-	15	TGTGCCAGCAGTTTCGTTGGGGGGGGAGGAACTGAAGCTTTCTTT	CASSFVGGGGTEAFF
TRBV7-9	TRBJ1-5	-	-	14	TGTGCCAGCAGCTCTCTTGGAATGGGGCAGCCCCAGCATTTT	CASSSLGMGQPQHF
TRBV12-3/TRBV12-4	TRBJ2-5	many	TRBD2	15	TGTGCCAGCAGTTTGGAGGCGGGAGAACAAGAGACCCAGTACTTC	CASSLEAGEQETQYF
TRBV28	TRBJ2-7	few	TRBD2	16	TGTGCCAGCAGCCAAACCGGGACTAGCCGTTCCTACGAGCAGTACTTC	CASSQTGTSRSYEQYF
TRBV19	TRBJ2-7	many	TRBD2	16	TGTGCCAGTAGTGGGGTAGCGGGAGGCCACTCCTACGAGCAGTACTTC	CASSGVAGGHSYEQYF